This TCR beta chain was found in a study of T-cell memory formation after mild COVID-19. The overall study: Largely, TCR clusters stayed within a single donor. Whole-study findings and limits: There were some responding clones in pre-infection memory, which suggested that cross-reactive memory had joined. The CD4+ clones that contracted clustered mainly within CM and EM, and the CD8+ clones concentrated in EMRA. Proof of SARS-CoV-2 specificity was absent for the second-wave clones that crested on day 37.

Germline-derived CDR1 and CDR2 are SEHNR and FQNEAQ (reference sequence). CDR3 length: 16 residues. V was pared by 4 bases and J by 3 bases, with 3 bases of the junction left unmatched. Each CDR3 protein gets one entry after TCRdb re-called the 5' RACE reads with MiXCR. Of about 540,000 distinct CDR3 sequences listed, around 20% are singletons. This clonotype was seen many times. Its antigen is unknown. This TCR derives from an adult woman who had mild COVID-19 (a few samples of this study predate the infection). Cell type and time point are not known. The sample consisted of PBMCs or a T cell subset sorted from them (not recorded which). This chain connects TRBV7-9 to TRBJ2-3, with 14 bases aligning to TRBD2. The CDR3 here is CASSSGLAGATDTQYF. CDR3 bases: TGTGCCAGCAGCTCGGGACTAGCGGGAGCGACAGATACGCAGTATTTT.